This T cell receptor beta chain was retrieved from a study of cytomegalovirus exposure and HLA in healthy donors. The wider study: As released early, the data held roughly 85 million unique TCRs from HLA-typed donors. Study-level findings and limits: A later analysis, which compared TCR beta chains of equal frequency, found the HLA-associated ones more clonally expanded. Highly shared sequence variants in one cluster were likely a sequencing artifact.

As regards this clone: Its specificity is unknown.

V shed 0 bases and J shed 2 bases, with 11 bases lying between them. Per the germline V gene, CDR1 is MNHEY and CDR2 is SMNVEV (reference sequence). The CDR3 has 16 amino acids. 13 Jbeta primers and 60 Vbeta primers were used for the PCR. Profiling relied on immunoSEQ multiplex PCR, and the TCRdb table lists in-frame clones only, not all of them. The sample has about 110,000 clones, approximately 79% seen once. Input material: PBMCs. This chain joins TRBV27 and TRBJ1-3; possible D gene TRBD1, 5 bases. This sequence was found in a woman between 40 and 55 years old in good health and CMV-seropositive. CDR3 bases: TGTGCCAGCAGTTTATCCACAGGAACAACTGGAAACACCATATATTTT. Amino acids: CASSLSTGTTGNTIYF.